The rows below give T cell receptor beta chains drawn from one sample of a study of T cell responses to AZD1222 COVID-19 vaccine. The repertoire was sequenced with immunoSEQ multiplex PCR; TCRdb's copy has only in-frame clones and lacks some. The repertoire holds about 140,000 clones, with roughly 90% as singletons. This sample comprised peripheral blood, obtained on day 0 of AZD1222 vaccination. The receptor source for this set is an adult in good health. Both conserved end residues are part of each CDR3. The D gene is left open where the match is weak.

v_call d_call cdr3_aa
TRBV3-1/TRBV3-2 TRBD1 CASSFTGGRVEEQYF
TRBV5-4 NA CASSFWGGGTNEKLFF
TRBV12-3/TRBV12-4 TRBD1 CASSRDNRGAFF
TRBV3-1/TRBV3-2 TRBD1 CASSQQGAGNTIYF
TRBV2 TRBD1 CASLDRVYGYTF
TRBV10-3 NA CAISDAGNYGYTF
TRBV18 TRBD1 CASSPTTGTGLNEQFF
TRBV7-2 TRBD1 CASSLLGAQGRETQYF
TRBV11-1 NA CASSLGGVPDTQYF
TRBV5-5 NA CASSLVGYPETQYF
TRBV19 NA CASTLSATNEKLFF
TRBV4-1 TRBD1 CASSQGGQGASRGYTF
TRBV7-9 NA CASSDQETQYF
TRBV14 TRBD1 CASSQGQGLTSKNIQYF